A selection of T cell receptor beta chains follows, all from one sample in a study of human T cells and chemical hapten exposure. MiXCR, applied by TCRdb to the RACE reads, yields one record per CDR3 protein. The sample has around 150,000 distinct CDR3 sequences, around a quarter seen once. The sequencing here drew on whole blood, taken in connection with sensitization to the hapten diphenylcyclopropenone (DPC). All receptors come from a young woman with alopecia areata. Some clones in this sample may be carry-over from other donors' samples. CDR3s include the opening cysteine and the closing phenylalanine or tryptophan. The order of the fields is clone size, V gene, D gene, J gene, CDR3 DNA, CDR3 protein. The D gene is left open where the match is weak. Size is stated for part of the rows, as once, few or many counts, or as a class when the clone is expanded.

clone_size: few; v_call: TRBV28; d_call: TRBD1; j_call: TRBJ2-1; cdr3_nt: TGTGCCAGCAGTTTGCCCCTGACAGGGTTCAATGAGCAGTTCTTC; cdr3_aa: CASSLPLTGFNEQFF
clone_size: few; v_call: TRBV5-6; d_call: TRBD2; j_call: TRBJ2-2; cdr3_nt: TGTGCCAGCAGCTTGGGACTAGCGGGAGGAACCGGGGAGCTGTTTTTT; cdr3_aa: CASSLGLAGGTGELFF
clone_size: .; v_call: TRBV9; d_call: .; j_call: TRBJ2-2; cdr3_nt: TGTGCCAGCAGCTATCATGACACCGGGGAGCTGTTTTTT; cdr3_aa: CASSYHDTGELFF
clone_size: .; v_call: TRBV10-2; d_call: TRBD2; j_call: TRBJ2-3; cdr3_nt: TGCGCCAGCGGGACTAGCGGGGGCCAAAGGAGCACAGATACGCAGTATTTT; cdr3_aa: CASGTSGGQRSTDTQYF
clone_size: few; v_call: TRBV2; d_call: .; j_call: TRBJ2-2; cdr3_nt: TGTGCCAGCAGCGTTTCACTAGGAACCGGGGAGCTGTTTTTT; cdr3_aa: CASSVSLGTGELFF
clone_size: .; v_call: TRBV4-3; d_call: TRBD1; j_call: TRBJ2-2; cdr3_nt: TGCGCCAGCAGCCAAGTTGGACAGGTCACCGGGGAGCTGTTTTTT; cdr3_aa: CASSQVGQVTGELFF
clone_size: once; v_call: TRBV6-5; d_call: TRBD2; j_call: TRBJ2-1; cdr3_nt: TGTGCCGCGGGGGGCCTCCTGGGTGAGCAGTTCTTC; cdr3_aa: CAAGGLLGEQFF
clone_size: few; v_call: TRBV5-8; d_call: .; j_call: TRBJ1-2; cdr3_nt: TGTGCCAGCAGCTTCCCAGACACTTATGGCTACACCTTC; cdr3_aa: CASSFPDTYGYTF
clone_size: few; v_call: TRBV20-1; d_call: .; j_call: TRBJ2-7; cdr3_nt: TGCAGTGCGAGGACAGACCAGGCCTACGAGCAGTACTTC; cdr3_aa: CSARTDQAYEQYF
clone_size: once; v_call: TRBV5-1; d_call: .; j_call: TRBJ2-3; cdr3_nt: TGCGCCAGCAGCTTGGGGGACGGCACAGATACGCAGTATTTT; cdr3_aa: CASSLGDGTDTQYF
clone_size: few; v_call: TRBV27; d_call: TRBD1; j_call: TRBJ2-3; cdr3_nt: TGTGCCAGCAGTCCGGGACAGAACACAGATACGCAGTATTTT; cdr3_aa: CASSPGQNTDTQYF
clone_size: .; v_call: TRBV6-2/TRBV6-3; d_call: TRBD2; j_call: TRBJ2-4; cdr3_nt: TGTGCCAGCAGTTACCCGGCGGGAGGAGCCAAAAACATTCAGTACTTC; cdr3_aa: CASSYPAGGAKNIQYF
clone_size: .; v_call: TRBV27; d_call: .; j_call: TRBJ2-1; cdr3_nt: TGTGCCAGCAGTGGGCGAAACTCCTACAATGAGCAGTTCTTC; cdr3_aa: CASSGRNSYNEQFF
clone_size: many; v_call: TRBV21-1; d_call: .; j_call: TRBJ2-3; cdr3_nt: TGTGCCAGCAGCGAAAAAAAACAGGACAGGTGTGGCACAGATACGCAGTATTTT; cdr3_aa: CASSEKKQDRCGTDTQYF
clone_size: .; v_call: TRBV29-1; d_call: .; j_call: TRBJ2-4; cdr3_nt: TGCAGCGTTGAAGGGCTACAGGGTCGAGTGGGAAACATTCAGTACTTC; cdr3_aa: CSVEGLQGRVGNIQYF
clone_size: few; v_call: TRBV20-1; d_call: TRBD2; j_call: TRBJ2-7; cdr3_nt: TGCAGTGCACACCCAGGGCGGGAGTCATCCGAGCAGTACTTC; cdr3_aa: CSAHPGRESSEQYF
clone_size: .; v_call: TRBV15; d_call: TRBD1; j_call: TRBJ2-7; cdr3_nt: TGTGCCACCAGCAGGGAACAGGGGCACGAGCAGTACTTC; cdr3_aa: CATSREQGHEQYF
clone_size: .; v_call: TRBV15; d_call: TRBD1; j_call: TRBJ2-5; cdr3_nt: TGTGCCACCAGCAGCCCCGGGACAGGGTCGGCGGAGACCCAGTACTTC; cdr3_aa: CATSSPGTGSAETQYF
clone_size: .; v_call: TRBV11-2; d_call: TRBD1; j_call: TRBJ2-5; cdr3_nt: TGTGCCAGCAGCTTGGAGGGGGGACAGGGGATATCCCAGTACTTC; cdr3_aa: CASSLEGGQGISQYF
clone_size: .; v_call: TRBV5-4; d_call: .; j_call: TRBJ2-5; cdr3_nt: TGTGCCAGCAGCTTGCAAGGATTGGGGACCCAGTACTTC; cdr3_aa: CASSLQGLGTQYF
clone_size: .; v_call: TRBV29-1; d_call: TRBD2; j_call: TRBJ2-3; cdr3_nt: TGCAGCGTTGGCACTAGCGGGAGTTCAGATACGCAGTATTTT; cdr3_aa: CSVGTSGSSDTQYF
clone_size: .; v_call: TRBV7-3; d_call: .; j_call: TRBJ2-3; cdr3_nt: TGTGCCAGCAGCCCCCCCGGTGTCGAAGAGGATACGCAGTATTTT; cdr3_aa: CASSPPGVEEDTQYF
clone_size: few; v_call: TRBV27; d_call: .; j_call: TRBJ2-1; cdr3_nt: TGTGCCAGCAGTTTAAGCCTACGCAATGAGCAGTTCTTC; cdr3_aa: CASSLSLRNEQFF
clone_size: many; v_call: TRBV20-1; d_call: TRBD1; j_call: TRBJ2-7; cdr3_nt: TGCAGTGCTTCCGACGGGACAGGGTTGCCCGAGCAGTACTTC; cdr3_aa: CSASDGTGLPEQYF
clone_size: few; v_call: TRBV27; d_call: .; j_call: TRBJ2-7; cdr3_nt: TGTGCCAGCAGTCCCCGACTTTTGAGCTCCTACGAGCAGTACTTC; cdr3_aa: CASSPRLLSSYEQYF
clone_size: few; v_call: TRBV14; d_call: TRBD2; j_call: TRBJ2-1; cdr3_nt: TGTGCCAGCAGCCAAGGGACTAGAGTTTACAATGAGCAGTTCTTC; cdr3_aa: CASSQGTRVYNEQFF
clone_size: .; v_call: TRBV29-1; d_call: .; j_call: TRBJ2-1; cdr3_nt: TGCAGCGTTGAACACAGGGCCTACAATGAGCAGTTCTTC; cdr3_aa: CSVEHRAYNEQFF
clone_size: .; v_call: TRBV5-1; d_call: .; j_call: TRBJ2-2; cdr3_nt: TGCGCCAGCAGCTTGATGGGCACCACCGGGGAGCTGTTTTTT; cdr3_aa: CASSLMGTTGELFF
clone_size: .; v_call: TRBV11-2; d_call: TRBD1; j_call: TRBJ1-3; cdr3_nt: TGTGCCAGCAGCCCCCGCAGGGGGGAAGGGAACACCATATATTTT; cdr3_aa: CASSPRRGEGNTIYF
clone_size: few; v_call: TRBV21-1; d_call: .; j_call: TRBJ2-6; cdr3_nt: TGTGCCAGCAGCCAGCCCGAGGACATCACCTCTGGGGGCAACGTCCTGACTTTC; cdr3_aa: CASSQPEDITSGGNVLTF
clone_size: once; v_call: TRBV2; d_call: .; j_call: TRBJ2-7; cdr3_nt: TGTGCCAGCAACGGTTATGGCGGGGCTTCCTACGAGCAGTACTTC; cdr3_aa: CASNGYGGASYEQYF
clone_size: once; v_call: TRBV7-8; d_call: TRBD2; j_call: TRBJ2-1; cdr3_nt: TGTGCCAGCAGTTCCGGGACTAGCGACAATGAGCAGTTCTTC; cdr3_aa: CASSSGTSDNEQFF
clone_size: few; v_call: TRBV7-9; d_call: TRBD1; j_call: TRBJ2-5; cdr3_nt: TGTGCCAGCAGCCCCCGGGACAGCGACTCCCAAGAGACCCAGTACTTC; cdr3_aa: CASSPRDSDSQETQYF
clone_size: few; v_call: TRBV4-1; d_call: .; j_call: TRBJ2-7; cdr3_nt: TGCGCCAGCAGCCAAGATCGGCAGGGGAACTACGAGCAGTACTTC; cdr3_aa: CASSQDRQGNYEQYF
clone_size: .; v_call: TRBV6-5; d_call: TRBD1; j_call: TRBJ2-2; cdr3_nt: TGTGCCAGCAGTGCACAGGGGGCTGTCACCGGGGAGCTGTTTTTT; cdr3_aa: CASSAQGAVTGELFF
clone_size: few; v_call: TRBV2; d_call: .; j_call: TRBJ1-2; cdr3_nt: TGTGCCAGCAGTCACTCATCCAGGGATCGAGGTGGCTACACCTTC; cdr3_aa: CASSHSSRDRGGYTF
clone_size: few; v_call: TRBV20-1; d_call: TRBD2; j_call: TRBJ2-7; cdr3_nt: TGCAGTGCCTCCACAGGACTAGCGGGAGCCGACGAGCAGTACTTC; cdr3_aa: CSASTGLAGADEQYF